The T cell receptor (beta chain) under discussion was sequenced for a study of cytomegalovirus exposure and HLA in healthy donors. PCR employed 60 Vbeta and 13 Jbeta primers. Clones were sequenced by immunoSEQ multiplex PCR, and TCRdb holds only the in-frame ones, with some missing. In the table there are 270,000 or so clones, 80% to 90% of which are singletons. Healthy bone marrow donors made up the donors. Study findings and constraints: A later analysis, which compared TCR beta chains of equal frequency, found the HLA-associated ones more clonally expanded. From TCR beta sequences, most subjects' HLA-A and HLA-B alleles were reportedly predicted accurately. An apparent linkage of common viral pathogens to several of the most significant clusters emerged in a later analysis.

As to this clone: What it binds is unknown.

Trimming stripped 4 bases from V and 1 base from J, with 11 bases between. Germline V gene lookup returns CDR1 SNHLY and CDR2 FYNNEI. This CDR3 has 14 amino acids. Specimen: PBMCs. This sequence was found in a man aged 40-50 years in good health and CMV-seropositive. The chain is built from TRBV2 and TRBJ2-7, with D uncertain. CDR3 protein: CASSGGHRSYEQYF. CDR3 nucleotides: TGTGCCAGCAGTGGTGGTCATAGATCCTACGAGCAGTACTTC.